This entry lists 26 T cell receptor beta chains sequenced from one sample in a study of T-cell reconstitution after alpha-beta-depleted transplantation in children. A library of TCRbeta sequences, prepared with unique molecular identifiers, was generated. Each CDR3 protein gets one entry after TCRdb re-called the PCR reads with MiXCR. The table has some 200,000 distinct CDR3 sequences, approximately 6.6% seen once. Source: PBMCs from the stem cell graft donor, taken from the stem cell graft. The receptors here all came from a human donor who donated a stem cell graft to a child with Wiskott-Aldrich syndrome.

The genes are TRBV7-9 and TRBJ2-2; D might be TRBD1 (6 bases). From germline, CDR1 is SEHNR and CDR2 FQNEAQ (reference sequence). The CDR3 consists of 15 residues. V was cut by 3 bases and J by 6 bases, with 14 bases left in between. This chain's CDR3 is CASSFARGFSGELFF. DNA of the CDR3: TGTGCCAGCAGCTTTGCCAGGGGATTTTCCGGGGAGCTGTTTTTT.

This clonotype appeared many times. This chain joins TRBV12-3 or TRBV12-4 and TRBJ2-1, with D possibly matching TRBD2 (6 bases). The CDR3 consists of 16 residues. V was cut by 6 bases and J by 5 bases, with 20 bases left in between. The CDR3 spells CASSPTSSAVDNEQFF. The CDR3 nucleotides read TGTGCCAGCAGCCCCACTAGCTCGGCTGTGGACAATGAGCAGTTCTTC.

This clonotype appeared many times. V is TRBV6-5 and J is TRBJ2-3, with 14 bases aligning to TRBD2. Per the germline V gene, CDR1 is MNHEY and CDR2 is SVGAGI. Trimming cost V 2 bases and J 5 bases; bases outside gene matches: 6. The CDR3 runs to 17 residues. CDR3 in amino acids: CASSYATSGGAKDTQYF. The CDR3 DNA reads as TGTGCCAGCAGTTACGCGACTAGCGGGGGGGCAAAAGATACGCAGTATTTT.

In this sample, this clonotype turned up many times. The chain uses TRBV24-1 and TRBJ2-1; D may be TRBD2 (6 bases). Deletions cut 2 bases from V and 2 bases from J, with 9 bases between. CDR1 and CDR2 from the germline V gene are KGHDR and SFDVKD. The CDR3 has 15 amino acids. The CDR3 DNA is TGTGCCACCAGTGATTCCGGGAGTACCTACAATGAGCAGTTCTTC. Protein sequence: CATSDSGSTYNEQFF.

This clonotype appeared many times. The genes are TRBV10-3 and TRBJ1-3; D is uncertain. The CDR3 is made up of 17 amino acids. The V end lost 0 bases, the J end lost 2 bases, and 14 bases lay between the germline ends. From germline, CDR1 is ENHRY and CDR2 SYGVKD. The CDR3 region is CAISESIYSTTGNTIYF. CDR3 bases: TGTGCCATCAGTGAGTCGATTTACAGCACGACTGGAAACACCATATATTTT.

In its sample, this clonotype was seen many times. The J gene is TRBJ2-7, the V gene TRBV24-1; 10 nucleotides match TRBD2. Unmatched junction bases numbered 7, after V lost 9 bases and J lost 0 bases. The germline V gene encodes CDR1 KGHDR and CDR2 SFDVKD. This CDR3 has 15 residues. As DNA, the CDR3 is TGTGCCACCGCTAGTAGCGGGAGGAACTCCTACGAGCAGTACTTC. This translates into CATASSGRNSYEQYF.

This clonotype has a count of ten or more. This CDR3 reads CASRLRSQETQYF. The CDR3 DNA follows: TGTGCCAGCAGACTGCGGTCCCAAGAGACCCAGTACTTC. The rearrangement joins TRBV3-1 to TRBJ2-5; D is uncertain. CDR1 and CDR2 (germline): LGHDT, YNNKEL (reference sequence). Trimming pared 6 bases from V and 1 base from J, leaving 9 bases between. This CDR3 contains 13 residues.

This clonotype was counted only a few times. The chain combines TRBV5-1 with TRBJ2-3; TRBD1 might be the D (6 bases). The CDR3 is 16 residues long. V lost 0 bases and J 2 bases, leaving 13 bases between the germline ends. In germline, CDR1 is SGHRS, CDR2 YFSETQ. This CDR3 is CASSLAQGLFTDTQYF. The CDR3 bases are TGCGCCAGCAGCTTGGCCCAGGGGCTCTTCACAGATACGCAGTATTTT.

Many counts were recorded for this clonotype. The chain links TRBV15 to TRBJ2-1, with no clear D. Trimming stripped 3 bases from V and 8 bases from J, with 8 bases between. Germline CDR1 LNHNV, CDR2 YYDKDF (reference sequence). The CDR3 spans 12 residues. The CDR3 is CATSSRWDEQFF. CDR3 DNA sequence: TGTGCCACCAGCAGCCGATGGGATGAGCAGTTCTTC.

This clonotype was detected ten times or more. This sequence joins TRBV20-1 and TRBJ2-1; D is perhaps TRBD1 or TRBD2 (5 bases each). V was cut by 6 bases and J by 10 bases, with 16 bases left in between. Germline V gene data show CDR1 as DFQATT and CDR2 as SNEGSKA (reference sequence). The CDR3 contains 12 residues. The CDR3 here is CSATRGPGEQFF. Here the CDR3 DNA reads TGCAGTGCGACCCGGGGCCCAGGAGAGCAGTTCTTC.

This clonotype was observed many times. V is TRBV20-1 and J is TRBJ1-2; 7 bases match TRBD1. This CDR3 spans 14 amino acids. The V gene's germline CDR1 is DFQATT and CDR2 SNEGSKA (reference sequence). Trimming cost V 5 bases and J 4 bases; bases outside gene matches: 10. The CDR3 reads CSAQGDRQSYGYTF. CDR3 sequence (DNA): TGCAGTGCTCAGGGGGACAGACAGAGCTATGGCTACACCTTC.

This clonotype has only a few counts. The rearrangement uses TRBV5-1 and TRBJ2-2, with 7 bases matching TRBD2. The CDR3 consists of 15 residues. Losses at the gene ends were 4 bases for V and 4 bases for J; bases not matched to a gene: 7. Germline CDR1 and CDR2: SGHRS and YFSETQ. CDR3 DNA: TGCGCCAGCAGCCGCTCTGGCGGGGGCACCGGGGAGCTGTTTTTT. Amino acids: CASSRSGGGTGELFF.

Only a few counts were recorded for this clonotype. This chain connects TRBV7-9 to TRBJ2-3; 7 nucleotides line up with TRBD2. The CDR3 spans 16 residues. V lost 4 bases, J lost 6 bases, and 13 bases stayed unmatched. Per germline, CDR1 SEHNR and CDR2 FQNEAQ (reference sequence). CDR3 DNA sequence: TGTGCCAGCAGCTGGCCTGCTGGCGGGAGTGCGGATACGCAGTATTTT. As protein: CASSWPAGGSADTQYF. Full variable domain (rest looked up from reference TRBV7-9 and TRBJ2-3): DTGVSQNPRHKITKRGQNVTFRCDPISEHNRLYWYRQTLGQGPEFLTYFQNEAQLEKSRLLSDRFSAERPKGSFSTLEIQRTEQGDSAMYLCASSWPAGGSADTQYFGPGTRLTVL.

This clonotype was counted at least ten times. The rearrangement uses TRBV4-3 and TRBJ2-1; unclear D gene. Trimming pared 1 base from V and 0 bases from J, leaving 22 bases between. Germline-derived CDR1 and CDR2 are LGHNA and YSLEER. This CDR3 region has 20 residues. The DNA for the CDR3 is TGCGCCAGCAGCCAAGGGCTAGGGCCGCACCTAACGTTCTCCTACAATGAGCAGTTCTTC. Its translation is CASSQGLGPHLTFSYNEQFF.

Many counts were recorded for this clonotype. The V and J genes are TRBV4-2 and TRBJ2-1; D is unresolved. V was clipped by 2 bases and J by 3 bases, with 8 bases between them. There are 14 residues in the CDR3. Germline V CDR1 and CDR2: LGHNA, YNFKEQ. CDR3 region: CASSQFTGYNEQFF. The CDR3 DNA follows: TGTGCCAGCAGCCAATTTACCGGCTACAATGAGCAGTTCTTC.

This clonotype has just a few counts. The chain links TRBV5-4 to TRBJ1-3; tentatively, D is TRBD1 (6 bases). V was clipped by 4 bases and J by 0 bases, with 8 bases between them. This CDR3 is built from 14 residues. The germline gives CDR1 SGHNT, CDR2 YYREEE (reference sequence). The CDR3 loop reads CASSTGSSGNTIYF. In DNA, the CDR3 is TGTGCCAGCAGCACAGGGAGCTCTGGAAACACCATATATTTT.

This clonotype was recorded many times. This chain uses TRBV27 with TRBJ2-1, with a possible D match to TRBD1 (5 bases). Trimming took off 3 bases at V and 7 bases at J, with 10 bases between the two ends. The CDR3 is made up of 13 amino acids. CDR1 is MNHEY and CDR2 is SMNVEV in the germline V gene (reference sequence). This chain's CDR3 is CASSFSGWNEQFF. In DNA, the CDR3 is TGTGCCAGCAGTTTCTCAGGGTGGAATGAGCAGTTCTTC.

This clonotype was counted many times. The V call is TRBV7-9, the J call TRBJ2-7, with D possibly being TRBD1 (7 bases). The CDR3 contains 14 residues. The V end lost 4 bases, the J end lost 1 base, and 11 bases lay between the germline ends. Germline assignment: CDR1 SEHNR and CDR2 FQNEAQ (reference sequence). CDR3 sequence (DNA): TGTGCCAGCAGCTACCAGGGGGGATCCTACGAGCAGTACTTC. It codes for CASSYQGGSYEQYF.

This clonotype has ten or more counts. The chain is built from TRBV30 and TRBJ2-7; 10 positions match TRBD1. The germline V gene encodes CDR1 GTSNPN and CDR2 SVGIG (reference sequence). This CDR3 has 12 residues. Trimming at V came to 4 bases and at J to 6 bases, leaving 3 bases not matched to a gene. The CDR3: CAWNDRGREQYF. The CDR3, as DNA: TGTGCCTGGAACGACAGGGGGCGCGAGCAGTACTTC.

The table lists this clonotype with many counts. In DNA form, the CDR3 reads TGTGCCAGCAGTCCCCTCAGGACAGCCTACAATGAGCAGTTCTTC. Protein: CASSPLRTAYNEQFF. This chain joins TRBV12-3 or TRBV12-4 and TRBJ2-1, with TRBD1 as a possible D gene (6 bases). The CDR3 sequence is 15 residues long. With 5 bases removed from V and 2 bases from J, the gap between germline ends came to 13 bases.

In its sample, this clonotype was seen many times. The rearrangement joins TRBV12-3 or TRBV12-4 to TRBJ2-5, with unresolved D. Trimming removed 5 bases from V and 4 bases from J, with 5 bases in between. This CDR3 comprises 11 residues. The CDR3 DNA is TGTGCCAGCAGTAAAGTAGAGACCCAGTACTTC. Its protein product is CASSKVETQYF.

The sample holds a few counts of this clonotype. V usage is TRBV6-6 and J usage is TRBJ2-1, with D possibly TRBD2 on 7 matching bases. The CDR3 loop spans 12 amino acids. Trimming removed 7 bases at V and 15 bases at J, with 19 bases between. The V gene's germline CDR1 is MNHNY and CDR2 SVGAGI (reference sequence). The CDR3 coding sequence is TGTGCCAGCACCCCGCGGGGGCACGGTCTGTTCTTC. Its protein is CASTPRGHGLFF.

This clonotype was found many times. V is TRBV6-2 or TRBV6-3 and J is TRBJ1-2; 8 bases align to TRBD1. The CDR3 has 14 amino acids. Germline CDR1 is MNHEY and CDR2 is SVGEGT. The V gene end was trimmed by 2 bases and the J gene end by 4 bases; junction bases not matched to a gene: 3. In DNA, the CDR3 is TGTGCCAGCAGTTACCTGGACAGGGTCTATGGCTACACCTTC. This gives the protein CASSYLDRVYGYTF.

This clonotype was counted at least ten times. This chain connects TRBV5-1 to TRBJ2-7; weak D call: TRBD1 (5 bases). Germline V gene lookup returns CDR1 SGHRS and CDR2 YFSETQ. Between the trimmed V and J ends, which lost 2 bases and 1 base, there was a span of 10 bases. CDR3 length: 14 amino acids. The CDR3 loop reads CASSLRQPSYEQYF. CDR3 coding DNA: TGCGCCAGCAGCTTACGACAGCCTTCCTACGAGCAGTACTTC.

This clonotype appeared many times. The rearrangement links TRBV4-3 to TRBJ2-5; D gene ambiguous. The germline V and J ends were trimmed by 1 base and 4 bases, with 7 bases remaining between them. The CDR3 is made up of 13 amino acids. CDR1 is LGHNA and CDR2 is YSLEER in the germline V gene. The CDR3 loop reads CASSQVIGETQYF. Here the CDR3 DNA reads TGCGCCAGCAGCCAAGTAATCGGAGAGACCCAGTACTTC.

In this sample, this clonotype turned up many times. The chain uses TRBV15 and TRBJ2-7, with D hard to call. The CDR3 loop spans 13 amino acids. V was shortened by 0 bases and J by 2 bases, with 5 bases between the two germline ends. Germline-derived CDR1 and CDR2 are LNHNV and YYDKDF (reference sequence). The CDR3 nucleotides are TGTGCCACCAGCAGAGAGCCCGCCTACGAGCAGTACTTC. Protein: CATSREPAYEQYF.